The rows below give T cell receptor beta chains drawn from one sample of a study of Ad26.COV2.S vaccination and SARS-CoV-2 variants. TCRdb's table, derived via immunoSEQ multiplex PCR, lists solely in-frame clones and lacks some. The data show about 350,000 clones, more than 85% seen once. Sample: peripheral blood, taken in a trial of Ad26.COV2.S vaccine versus placebo. These receptors all come from a person between 18 and 65 years old who received the Ad26.COV2.S COVID-19 vaccine or a placebo. Both conserved end residues are part of each CDR3. A D gene is named only where the DNA matches it firmly. The listing skips clone size in some rows; elsewhere it reads once, few, many or a size class.

>NA|TRBJ2-7|TRBV27|TRBD1
TGTGCCAGCAGTGCGGTCAACAGGGGGGTGGTCGAGCAGTACTTC
CASSAVNRGVVEQYF
>once|TRBJ2-7|TRBV7-9|TRBD2
TGTGCCAGCAGCTGGACTAGCGGGAGATACGAGCAGTACTTC
CASSWTSGRYEQYF
>NA|TRBJ2-1|TRBV11-3|NA
TGTGCCAGCAGCTTACAGGGCTCCTACAATGAGCAGTTCTTC
CASSLQGSYNEQFF
>NA|TRBJ2-7|TRBV20-1|NA
TGCAGTGCTAGTCGGGAAGCCTACGAGCAGTACTTC
CSASREAYEQYF
>medium-sized|TRBJ1-1|TRBV4-3|NA
TGCGCCAGCAGCCAATTATACGGCCCCGGGAAGCTAAACACTGAAGCTTTCTTT
CASSQLYGPGKLNTEAFF
>NA|TRBJ2-3|TRBV7-9|NA
TGTGCCAGCAGCTCTCGGTGGCCCAGAGATACGCAGTATTTT
CASSSRWPRDTQYF
>NA|TRBJ1-5|TRBV19|TRBD1
TGTGCCTGGACAATAGGGGGTGGCAGGGGGAATAGCAATCAGCCCCAGCATTTT
CAWTIGGGRGNSNQPQHF
>NA|TRBJ2-2|TRBV28|NA
TGTGCCAGCAGTTTTTATTCTCGGAACACCGGGGAGCTGTTTTTT
CASSFYSRNTGELFF
>NA|TRBJ1-5|TRBV6-5|TRBD1
TGTGCCAGCAAGGGACAGAAAAATCAGCCCCAGCATTTT
CASKGQKNQPQHF
>NA|TRBJ2-7|TRBV6-1|NA
TGTGCCAGCAGTGAACGGGGGCAGCTAGCCATCTACGAGCAGTACTTC
CASSERGQLAIYEQYF
>NA|TRBJ1-1|TRBV25-1|TRBD1
TGTGCCAGCAGTGATATACAGGGGGTGACTGAAGCTTTCTTT
CASSDIQGVTEAFF
>NA|TRBJ1-3|TRBV15|NA
TGTGCCACCAGCAGAGATAAGAACCCAGCGTTCTCTGGAAACACCATATATTTT
CATSRDKNPAFSGNTIYF
>NA|TRBJ2-3|TRBV10-3|TRBD2
TGTGCCATCAGCAGTACAACTAGCGATGGCACAGATACGCAGTATTTT
CAISSTTSDGTDTQYF
>NA|TRBJ2-7|TRBV7-2|NA
TGTGCCAGCAGCTTTTCCACAGGGTTCTACGAGCAGTACTTC
CASSFSTGFYEQYF
>NA|TRBJ2-5|TRBV27|NA
TGTGCCAGCAGTTTACGGGGACGGCAAGAGACCCAGTACTTC
CASSLRGRQETQYF
>NA|TRBJ2-2|TRBV6-4|NA
TGTGCCAGCAGTGACTCGTATAGGGAGATTACCGGGGAGCTGTTTTTT
CASSDSYREITGELFF
>NA|TRBJ1-5|TRBV28|NA
TGTGCCAGCAGTTCCACCGGCATCAGCAATCAGCCCCAGCATTTT
CASSSTGISNQPQHF
>NA|TRBJ1-1|TRBV2|NA
TGTGCCAGCAGTGCCCGGGGGGGAGCCACTGAAGCTTTCTTT
CASSARGGATEAFF
>NA|TRBJ1-6|TRBV19|NA
TGTGCCAGTAGTATTGCAGGGCCCTATAATTCACCCCTCCACTTT
CASSIAGPYNSPLHF
>once|TRBJ2-7|TRBV14|TRBD2
TGTGCCAGCAGCCAGGACCCCGGGCTAGCGGGGGGGAATCCCTACGAGCAGTACTTC
CASSQDPGLAGGNPYEQYF
>NA|TRBJ1-1|TRBV7-2|NA
TGTGCCAGCAGCCCAGGACAGAACACTGAAGCTTTCTTT
CASSPGQNTEAFF
>NA|TRBJ2-1|TRBV19|NA
TGTGCCAGTGCTGTCGGGGGGCAGGTCAATGAGCAGTTCTTC
CASAVGGQVNEQFF
>NA|TRBJ2-5|TRBV2|NA
TGTGCCAGCAGACGCGGAACTACCCAAGAGACCCAGTACTTC
CASRRGTTQETQYF
>NA|TRBJ1-1|TRBV29-1|NA
TGCAGCGTTGATTTGGAGAGCGAAGCTTTCTTT
CSVDLESEAFF
>NA|TRBJ2-1|TRBV30|TRBD2
TGTGCCTGGAGTGTAAAGTTCGCGGGTGGCGGGAGGTACAATGAGCAGTTCTTC
CAWSVKFAGGGRYNEQFF
>NA|TRBJ1-5|TRBV3-1/TRBV3-2|NA
TGTGCCAGCAGCCAAGGAGGCCATCAGCCCCAGCATTTT
CASSQGGHQPQHF
>NA|TRBJ2-3|TRBV6-5|NA
TGTGCCAGCGCAGTTGCAGATACGCAGTATTTT
CASAVADTQYF